This T cell receptor beta chain was documented in a study of shared clonotypes between healthy human individuals (dated by TCRdb to the early 2020s). With regard to the full study: The cohort included three men and a couple of women between 18 and 49 years of age. To increase sequencing depth and limit assay-specific biases, different laboratories used diverse techniques to prepare libraries and sequence TCR repertoires. The study deeply sequenced blood TCR repertoires of five healthy adults to estimate repertoire size and the extent of clonotype sharing between individuals. Per donor, leukapheresis produced somewhere between about 0.8 and 9 billion PBMCs.

Healthy HIV-negative adults with no recently reported acute infections or vaccinations were included as donors. All donors were Caucasian adults living in Nashville, Tennessee, USA. For unsorted samples, approximately 81 million PBMCs were counted, and genomic DNA was extracted using the QIAamp DNA Blood Mini kit. Blood was obtained by leukapheresis, after which PBMCs were separated by Ficoll-Histopaque density gradient centrifugation and cryopreserved in liquid nitrogen vapor phase. Comments on this clone: This clone's antigen is unknown. No base qualities exist here, and no much larger clone lies one base off it.

Using the deep immunoSEQ assay, TCR CDR3 regions were amplified from genomic DNA by multiplex PCR. Extracted genomic DNA from each cell subset was spread evenly across all wells of several immunoSEQ 96-well plates, with each plate serving as a replicate. For unsorted PBMC, around 310 ng of genomic DNA, equivalent to roughly 30,000 T cell genomes, went into each replicate PCR. Ten immunoSEQ deep assay plates were used to sequence the unsorted PBMC genomic DNA. Purified libraries were quantified with a Qubit 3.0 fluorometer, sized on a Bioanalyzer 2100, and re-quantified with the KAPA Library Quantification kit. A separate single-read 150-cycle Illumina NextSeq 550 flow cell was used to sequence each immunoSEQ 96-well plate. From the authors' description of their analysis: Because the immunoSEQ output included only junctional sequences and no quality scores, the filtering could not be the same as the filtering used for full-length reads. To assign V/J genes and CDR3, sequences were annotated against IMGT germline references using PyIR, a Python wrapper for IgBLAST v1.9. Reads with weak V/J assignments (E-value above 1e-6), missing CDR3, stop codons, out-of-frame junctions, or ambiguous translated residues were removed. A V3J clonotype was defined by an identical inferred V gene, J gene, and CDR3 amino acid sequence. The percentage overlap between two repertoires was calculated by dividing the number of shared unique clonotypes by the size of the smaller repertoire. Richness of each repertoire was evaluated using RTK rarefaction, the Chao1 estimator, and Recon v2.1 estimates of unobserved clonotypes. Sourced from immuneACCESS, this table was stored by TCRdb with only in-frame sequences that have V and J called. A share of the clones is absent; for the studies checked, an unresolved V gene accounts for under half, and the remainder has no known explanation. V and J calls and clone size come straight from that table; D and trimming were deduced from the DNA. In this sample the table shows about 490,000 clones, 70% to 80% of which occur a single time. The biggest ten clones account for 13% of the sample.

Broader findings and caveats from the paper: Because the study included only a small number of donors, the genetic and exposure-history diversity represented was limited. Pairwise subsampling indicated that sequencing depth was expected to affect the degree of clonotype sharing among donors. Sampling was restricted to blood, and TCR repertoires in tissue are likely to differ from TCR repertoires in blood.

This receptor was obtained from a woman in her thirties or forties in good health. Some clones in this sample may be carry-over from other donors' samples. Sequencing used PBMCs.

The CDR3 protein is CASSQIQRNNSQKPQIYEQYF. The base sequence is TGTGCCAGCAGCCAAATCCAGCGGAATAACTCCCAGAAACCACAGATCTACGAGCAGTACTTC. The rearrangement combines TRBV14 with TRBJ2-7, and TRBD2 may be the D gene, going by 5 matching bases. Including cysteine and phenylalanine, the CDR3 has 21 amino acids. CDR3 DNA is the only sequence kept; it has 63 bases, read in frame from the first base. The germline V gene sets CDR1 to SGHDN and CDR2 to FVKESK. A distance of 32 bases separates the germline ends of V and J, which lose 2 bases and 3 bases respectively.